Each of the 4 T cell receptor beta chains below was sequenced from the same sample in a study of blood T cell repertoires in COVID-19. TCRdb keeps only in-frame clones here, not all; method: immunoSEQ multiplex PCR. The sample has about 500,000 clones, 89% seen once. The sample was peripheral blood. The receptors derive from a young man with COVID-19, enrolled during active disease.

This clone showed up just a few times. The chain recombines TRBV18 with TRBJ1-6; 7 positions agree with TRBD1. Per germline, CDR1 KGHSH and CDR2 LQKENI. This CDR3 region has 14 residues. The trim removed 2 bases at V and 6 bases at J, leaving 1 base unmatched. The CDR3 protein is CASSPGQANSPLHF. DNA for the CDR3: TGTGCCAGCTCACCAGGACAGGCTAATTCACCCCTCCACTTT.

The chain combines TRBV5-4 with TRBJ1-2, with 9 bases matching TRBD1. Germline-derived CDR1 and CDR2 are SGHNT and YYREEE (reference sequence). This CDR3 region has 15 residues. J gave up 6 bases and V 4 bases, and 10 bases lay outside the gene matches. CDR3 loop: CASSGPTGGRDGYTF. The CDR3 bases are TGTGCCAGCAGCGGACCGACAGGGGGTCGGGATGGCTACACCTTC. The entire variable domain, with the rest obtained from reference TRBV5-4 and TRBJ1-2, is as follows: ETGVTQSPTHLIKTRGQQVTLRCSSQSGHNTVSWYQQALGQGPQFIFQYYREEENGRGNFPPRFSGLQFPNYSSELNVNALELDDSALYLCASSGPTGGRDGYTFGSGTRLTVV.

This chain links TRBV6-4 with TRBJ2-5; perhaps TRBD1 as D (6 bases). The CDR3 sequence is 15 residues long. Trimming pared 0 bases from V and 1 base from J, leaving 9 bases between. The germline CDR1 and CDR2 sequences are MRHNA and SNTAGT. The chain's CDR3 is CASSDSKGVQETQYF. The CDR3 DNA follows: TGTGCCAGCAGTGACTCCAAGGGGGTCCAAGAGACCCAGTACTTC.

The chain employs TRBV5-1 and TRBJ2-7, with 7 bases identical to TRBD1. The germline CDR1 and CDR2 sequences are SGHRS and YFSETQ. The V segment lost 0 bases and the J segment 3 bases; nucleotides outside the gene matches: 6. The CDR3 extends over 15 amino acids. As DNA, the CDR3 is TGCGCCAGCAGCTTGGTCTCCGGGACAGACTACGAGCAGTACTTC. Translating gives CASSLVSGTDYEQYF.